This record looks at one T cell receptor (beta chain) sequence and its context. Its matching antigen is unknown. Clones were read by immunoSEQ multiplex PCR, and TCRdb kept only the in-frame ones, dropping some. The table shows around 100,000 clones, with approximately 87% occurring only once. This specimen belongs to a study of T cell responses to AZD1222 COVID-19 vaccine. General study points: Spike-wide coverage was observed for vaccine-associated CD4 TCRs, with dominant responses at 160-218 and 743-854.

This sequence was found in an adult in good health. The sample consisted of peripheral blood, taken on day 0 of AZD1222 vaccination.

CDR3 sequence reads: CASSWGRHDNEQFF. The CDR3 DNA reads TGCGCCAGCAGCTGGGGACGTCACGACAATGAGCAGTTCTTC. The chain has TRBV5-1 and TRBJ2-1, with D perhaps TRBD1 or TRBD2 (5 bases each). The CDR3 covers 14 residues. Germline loops: CDR1 SGHRS, CDR2 YFSETQ. The V end was cut by 3 bases, the J end by 5 bases, with 12 bases between.